This T cell receptor beta chain was found in a study of blood T cell repertoires in COVID-19. Across the whole study: The United States, Italy and Spain were the sources of the acute and convalescent COVID-19 samples. Sources were T cells, B-cell-depleted T cells, or PBMCs; the material itself was cDNA or gDNA.

As handled by the study authors: Estimated nucleated cell counts came from reference gene primer amplification. Using immunoSEQ multiplex PCR, the repertoire was profiled, and TCRdb retains in-frame clones only, with some absent. The DNA was the basis for D and trimming; V, J and clone size are from that table. There are about 300,000 clones in the sample; about nine tenths occur only once, and about 2% lies in the top ten. The V end was cut by 4 bases, the J end by 3 bases, with 9 bases between. The CDR3 contains 13 residues. Germline loops: CDR1 KGHSH, CDR2 LQKENI. Sequences were obtained from peripheral blood. J is TRBJ2-5 and V is TRBV18, with TRBD2 as a possible D gene (6 bases). This receptor was obtained from a woman younger than 45 with COVID-19, enrolled during active disease. CDR3 in amino acids: CASSRGTEETQYF. The CDR3 DNA reads TGTGCCAGCTCACGCGGGACGGAAGAGACCCAGTACTTC.